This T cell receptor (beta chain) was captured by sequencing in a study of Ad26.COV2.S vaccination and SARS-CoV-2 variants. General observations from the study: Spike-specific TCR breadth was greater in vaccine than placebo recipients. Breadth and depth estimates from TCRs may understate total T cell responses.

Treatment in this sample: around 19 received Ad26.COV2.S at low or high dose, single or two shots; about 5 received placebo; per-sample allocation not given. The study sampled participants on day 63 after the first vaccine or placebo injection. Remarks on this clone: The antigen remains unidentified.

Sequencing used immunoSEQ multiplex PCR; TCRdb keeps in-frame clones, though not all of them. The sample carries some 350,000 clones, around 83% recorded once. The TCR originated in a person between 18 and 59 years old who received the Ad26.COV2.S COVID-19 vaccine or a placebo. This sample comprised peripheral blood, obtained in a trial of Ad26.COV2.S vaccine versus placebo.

Here the CDR3 DNA reads TGCGCCAGCAGCTTGGGAGGGATGTACACAGATACGCAGTATTTT. It yields the protein CASSLGGMYTDTQYF. The chain employs TRBV5-1 and TRBJ2-3; perhaps TRBD2 as D (5 bases). CDR3 length: 15 residues. Looked up from germline, CDR1 is SGHRS and CDR2 is YFSETQ. Trimming removed 0 bases from V and 2 bases from J, with 10 bases in between.